Presented here are 27 T cell receptor beta chains from one specimen sequenced in a study of tumor-infiltrating lymphocytes in primary liver carcinoma. Total RNA amounting to around 530 ng was the source from which TCR beta cDNA was made with a constant-region primer. Researchers made the TCR beta libraries by running three nested multiplex PCR rounds with slightly modified ARM-PCR. TRBV1-TRBV30 forward and Cbeta reverse primers drove the first two approximately 10-cycle rounds. Each CDR3 protein gets one entry after TCRdb re-called the multiplex PCR reads with MiXCR. The sample contains around 81,000 distinct CDR3 sequences, about two thirds of which appear only once. The study co-extracted DNA and RNA from around 20-30 mg of unsorted bulk tissue. The sequenced sample consisted of liver tumor tissue from sampling region 4. Indicated subset: tumor region T4, right-lateral pole. These receptors all come from a woman aged 60-70 years with primary liver carcinoma and hepatitis B virus infection.

On this clonotype: One end of the junction is discordant with germline, which a read error may explain. This chain connects TRBV11-3 to TRBJ2-1, with D tentatively TRBD2 (5 bases). The CDR3 runs to 17 residues. The V gene's germline CDR1 is SGHNT and CDR2 YENEEA. The CDR3: CTSSLGRWEWGVDEQFF. In DNA, the CDR3 is TGTACCAGCAGCTTAGGTCGATGGGAGTGGGGTGTCGATGAGCAGTTCTTC.

As regards this clonotype: An end of the junction differs from the germline gene, which may be a read error. The V and J genes are TRBV28 and TRBJ2-3, with TRBD1 identical over 8 bases. CDR1 and CDR2 from the germline V gene are MDHEN and SYDVKM. The CDR3 totals 15 residues. DNA for the CDR3: TGTGCCGGCAGTTTATCAGGGGGCCGCGCTGATACGCAATATTTT. This sequence encodes CAGSLSGGRADTQYF.

On this clonotype: The junction departs from germline at one end; a sequencing error may be responsible. The chain couples TRBV2 to TRBJ2-3, with D perhaps TRBD1 or TRBD2 (6 bases each). The CDR3 runs to 12 residues. Germline V CDR1 and CDR2: SNHLY, FYNNEI. CDR3 nucleotides: TGTGCCAGCAGTACGGGGGCAGATACGCACTACTTT. Encoded protein: CASSTGADTHYF.

As to this clonotype: At one of its ends the junction is not consistent with the germline gene, which may arise from a read error. The chain has TRBV6-2 or TRBV6-3 and TRBJ2-2, with D possibly matching TRBD1 (6 bases). Germline-derived CDR1 and CDR2 are MNHEY and SVGEGT. The CDR3 extends over 14 amino acids. This CDR3 is CASSYGGQTGELLF. The CDR3 DNA sequence: TGTGCCAGTAGTTACGGCGGACAGACCGGGGAGCTGCTTTTT.

This clonotype was counted ten times or more. This chain joins TRBV10-3 and TRBJ2-1; D unresolved. V shed 0 bases and J shed 1 base, with 7 bases lying between them. Germline CDR1 and CDR2: ENHRY and SYGVKD. This CDR3 contains 15 residues. This CDR3 reads CAISESAASYNEQFF. The CDR3 coding sequence is TGTGCCATCAGTGAGTCGGCGGCTTCCTACAATGAGCAGTTCTTC.

This clonotype was recorded many times. The chain uses TRBV29-1 and TRBJ2-2; 7 nucleotides align to TRBD2. V lost 5 bases to trimming and J lost 7 bases; unmatched junction nucleotides: 7. Germline V gives CDR1 SQVTM, CDR2 ANQGSEA. CDR3 length: 13 residues. CDR3: CSVSSSGFGELFF. The CDR3 coding sequence is TGCAGCGTTTCGTCTAGCGGATTCGGGGAGCTGTTTTTT.

Points on this clonotype: A much larger clone is a single base away; this may be a read error. This chain joins TRBV28 and TRBJ1-2; tentatively, D is TRBD1 (5 bases). This CDR3 spans 15 amino acids. The germline CDR1 and CDR2 sequences are MDHEN and SYDVKM. Trimming removed 4 bases at V and 7 bases at J, with 19 bases between. CDR3 in amino acids: CASSSSQRRGSGYTF. As DNA, the CDR3 is TGTGCCAGCAGTTCGTCGCAGAGGAGGGGTAGTGGCTACACCTTC.

As concerns this clonotype: A clone one base away is much larger, so this may be a read error. This chain joins TRBV28 and TRBJ2-1, with 8 bases lining up with TRBD1. The CDR3 length is 11 residues. The germline V gene encodes CDR1 MDHEN and CDR2 SYDVKM. J gave up 16 bases and V 7 bases, and 9 bases lay outside the gene matches. CDR3 coding DNA: TGTGCCAGCACTCGTGGGACAGGCGGATTCTTC. Translated, it gives CASTRGTGGFF. Complete variable domain (other parts from reference TRBV28 and TRBJ2-1): DVKVTQSSRYLVKRTGEKVFLECVQDMDHENMFWYRQDPGLGLRLIYFSYDVKMKEKGDIPEGYSVSREKKERFSLILESASTNQTSMYLCASTRGTGGFFGPGTRLTVL.

This clonotype was seen just once. It is likely a read error, because the conserved phenylalanine at the end of the CDR3 is missing. The chain couples TRBV5-1 to TRBJ2-1, with 7 bases identical to TRBD1. The CDR3 totals 15 residues. Germline CDR1 reads SGHRS; CDR2 reads YFSETQ. For the CDR3, the DNA is TGCGTCAGCAGCGCATCGGGACAGACGTACAATGAGCAGTTCTTG. This encodes CVSSASGQTYNEQFL.

A note on this clonotype: The junction shows a germline mismatch at one end, possibly a read error. V gene TRBV5-4 combines with J gene TRBJ2-5, with D tentatively TRBD2 (5 bases). From germline, CDR1 is SGHNT and CDR2 YYREEE (reference sequence). This CDR3 comprises 15 residues. The CDR3 protein is CGSSLEARRPETQYF. CDR3 nucleotide sequence: TGTGGCAGCAGCTTGGAGGCGCGCAGACCAGAGACCCAATACTTC.

Many counts were recorded for this clonotype. The CDR3 sequence is CASSLGGLVEKLFF. The CDR3 DNA follows: TGTGCCAGCAGTTTGGGAGGGTTGGTTGAAAAACTGTTTTTT. The J gene is TRBJ1-4, the V gene TRBV12-3 or TRBV12-4; the D is unclear. V was pared by 3 bases and J by 7 bases, with 12 bases between. The CDR3 is 14 residues long.

Many counts were recorded for this clonotype. The J gene is TRBJ2-1, the V gene TRBV6-5; D uncertain. V lost 5 bases and J lost 3, with 14 bases in between. The CDR3 sequence is 15 residues long. Germline loops: CDR1 MNHEY, CDR2 SVGAGI. The chain's CDR3 is CASSPKWIDYNEQFF. CDR3 nucleotides: TGTGCCAGCAGTCCAAAATGGATAGACTACAATGAGCAGTTCTTC.

The J gene is TRBJ2-3, the V gene TRBV11-2; D might be TRBD1 (5 bases). This CDR3 is 13 amino acids long. The germline V gene encodes CDR1 SGHAT and CDR2 FQNNGV. V shed 11 bases and J shed 5 bases, with 17 bases lying between them. The CDR3 sequence: CASHRGTKDTQYF. The CDR3 DNA is TGTGCCTCCCATAGGGGAACCAAAGATACGCAGTATTTT.

This rearrangement joins TRBV11-2 to TRBJ1-1, with 7 bases lining up with TRBD1. Germline V gives CDR1 SGHAT, CDR2 FQNNGV. The ends lost 5 bases at V and 4 bases at J; junction bases unmatched: 13. This CDR3 spans 16 amino acids. The chain's CDR3 is CASSPPEGARTTEAFF. The CDR3 bases are TGTGCCAGCAGCCCACCCGAGGGGGCGCGCACCACTGAAGCTTTCTTT.

The chain links TRBV15 to TRBJ2-1; D not certain. The germline V gene encodes CDR1 LNHNV and CDR2 YYDKDF (reference sequence). This CDR3 comprises 17 residues. V dropped 3 bases and J dropped 1 base, with 16 bases sitting between them. CDR3 sequence: CATSSVTGGSSYNEQFF. The CDR3 DNA is TGTGCCACCAGCAGTGTCACGGGCGGAAGTTCCTACAATGAGCAGTTCTTC.

The chain employs TRBV10-3 and TRBJ1-5, with TRBD1 matching over 9 bases. J lost 2 bases, V lost 5 bases, and 7 bases had no gene match. The CDR3 runs 16 residues. The germline V gene has CDR1 ENHRY and CDR2 SYGVKD. Here the CDR3 reads CAISKAQGAGNQPQHF. In nucleotides, the CDR3 is TGTGCCATCAGTAAGGCACAGGGGGCCGGCAATCAGCCCCAGCATTTT.

CDR3 amino acids: CSASGTSGREYEQYF. In DNA, the CDR3 is TGCAGTGCTAGCGGGACTAGCGGGAGGGAGTACGAGCAGTACTTC. The J gene is TRBJ2-7, the V gene TRBV20-1; 16 nucleotides match TRBD2. The CDR3 runs to 15 residues. Unmatched junction bases numbered 3, after V lost 3 bases and J lost 4 bases. Germline CDR1 is DFQATT and CDR2 is SNEGSKA (reference sequence).

The gene calls are TRBV28 and TRBJ2-2; a possible D gene is TRBD1 (6 bases). V lost 3 bases and J lost 5, with 13 bases in between. This CDR3 contains 15 residues. Germline values: CDR1 MDHEN, CDR2 SYDVKM. The CDR3 DNA reads TGTGCCAGCAGTTTTCTGGGGGCCAAGACCGGGGAGCTGTTTTTT. Amino acids: CASSFLGAKTGELFF. Together with reference TRBV28 and TRBJ2-2, the CDR3 gives the full variable domain: DVKVTQSSRYLVKRTGEKVFLECVQDMDHENMFWYRQDPGLGLRLIYFSYDVKMKEKGDIPEGYSVSREKKERFSLILESASTNQTSMYLCASSFLGAKTGELFFGEGSRLTVL.

Turning to this clonotype: The germline gene is not matched at one end of the junction; a read error may be the cause. The chain uses TRBV5-5 and TRBJ2-7, with D tentatively TRBD1 (5 bases). The CDR3 is 16 residues long. The germline V gene encodes CDR1 SGHKS and CDR2 YYEKEE (reference sequence). DNA for the CDR3: TGTGCCAGCACCCTAACAGGTCCAGCGCTCTCCTACAAGCAGTACTTC. It specifies CASTLTGPALSYKQYF.

This clonotype was detected ten times or more. V is TRBV6-6 and J is TRBJ1-5; possibly TRBD1 for D (6 bases). This CDR3 spans 15 amino acids. The germline gives CDR1 MNHNY, CDR2 SVGAGI (reference sequence). With 2 bases removed from V and 7 bases from J, the gap between germline ends came to 15 bases. CDR3: CASSYGSGVRQPQHF. CDR3 sequence (DNA): TGTGCCAGCAGTTACGGCTCAGGGGTCAGGCAGCCCCAGCATTTT.

A remark on this clonotype: A much bigger clone sits one base away, suggesting this may be a read error. This chain joins TRBV28 and TRBJ1-2; the D gene is possibly TRBD1 (6 bases). This CDR3 comprises 14 residues. V shed 6 bases and J shed 5 bases, with 16 bases lying between them. CDR1 and CDR2 (germline): MDHEN, SYDVKM. CDR3: CASSPRGGLYGYTF. DNA for the CDR3: TGTGCCAGCAGCCCTCGGGGGGGCTTGTATGGCTACACCTTC.

As regards this clonotype: One junction end does not reproduce the germline sequence, and a read error may be involved. This rearrangement joins TRBV4-1 to TRBJ2-4; unclear D gene. The CDR3 is 20 residues long. Germline V lookup: CDR1 MGHRA, CDR2 YSYEKL. CDR3 sequence (DNA): TGCGCCAGCAGCCAAGGTGTGCCCCTGTTTTTCGCCGCGCCCAAAAACATTCAATACTTC. Its translation: CASSQGVPLFFAAPKNIQYF.

This clonotype was seen a few times. Sequence at one end of the junction differs from germline and may be a read error. The CDR3 sequence is CSVETHNEQFF. The CDR3, as DNA: TGCAGCGTTGAGACCCACAATGAACAGTTCTTC. V is TRBV29-1 and J is TRBJ2-1; D unresolved. In germline, CDR1 is SQVTM, CDR2 ANQGSEA. The CDR3 sequence is 11 residues long.

As to this clonotype: The junction departs from germline at one end; a sequencing error may be responsible. This chain uses TRBV11-2 with TRBJ2-2, with a weak D call TRBD1 (6 bases). Germline V gene sequence: CDR1 SGHAT, CDR2 FQNNGV. This CDR3 contains 13 residues. CDR3 coding DNA: TGTGCCAGCATCTTGGGGGCCTCCGGGGATCTGTTTTTT. Its protein is CASILGASGDLFF.

As to this clonotype: Being one base from a much bigger clone, this may be a read error. V gene TRBV28 combines with J gene TRBJ2-2; 12 bases are shared with TRBD1. Germline assignment: CDR1 MDHEN and CDR2 SYDVKM. V shed 5 bases and J 7 bases; nucleotides not matched to a gene: 8. CDR3 length: 16 residues. As DNA, the CDR3 is TGTGCCAGCAGTCCACGGGACAGGGGGCGCGTCGGGGAGCTGTTTTTT. The encoded protein is CASSPRDRGRVGELFF.

Details on this clonotype: The CDR3 does not close with the conserved phenylalanine or tryptophan, likely indicating a read error. Here the CDR3 reads CASSITVSSTDTQYL. The CDR3 bases are TGTGCCAGCAGTATAACTGTATCTAGCACAGATACGCAGTATTTG. This rearrangement joins TRBV6-1 to TRBJ2-3, with D hard to call. The V gene lost 5 bases and the J gene lost 0 bases, with 12 bases spanning the gap. The germline V gene has CDR1 MNHNS and CDR2 SASEGT. CDR3 size: 15 residues.

The genes are TRBV4-2 and TRBJ2-2; TRBD2 matches at 10 bases. Germline assignment: CDR1 LGHNA and CDR2 YNFKEQ. This CDR3 region has 19 residues. V gave up 0 bases and J gave up 3 bases; unmatched junction bases: 10. The CDR3 DNA reads as TGTGCCAGCAGCCAAGATTTAATAGTAGCGGGAGGAGACACCGGGGAGCTGTTTTTT. Translation gives CASSQDLIVAGGDTGELFF.